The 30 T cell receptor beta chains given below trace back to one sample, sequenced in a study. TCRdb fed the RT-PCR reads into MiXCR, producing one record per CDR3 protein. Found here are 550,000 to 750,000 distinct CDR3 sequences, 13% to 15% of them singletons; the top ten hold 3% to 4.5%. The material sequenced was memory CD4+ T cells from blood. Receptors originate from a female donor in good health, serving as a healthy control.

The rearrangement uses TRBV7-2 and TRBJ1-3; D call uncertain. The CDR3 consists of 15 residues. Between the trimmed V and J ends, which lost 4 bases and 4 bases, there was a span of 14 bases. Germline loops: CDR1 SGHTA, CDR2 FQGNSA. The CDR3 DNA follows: TGTGCCAGCAGCTCCTTGGCGTCGTCAGGAAACACCATATATTTT. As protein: CASSSLASSGNTIYF.

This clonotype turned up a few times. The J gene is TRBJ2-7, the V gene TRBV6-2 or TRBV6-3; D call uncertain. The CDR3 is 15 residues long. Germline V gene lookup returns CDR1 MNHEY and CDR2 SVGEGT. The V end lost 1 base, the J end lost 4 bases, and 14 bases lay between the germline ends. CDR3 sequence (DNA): TGTGCCAGCAGTTACTGGTGGACCCAGAGATACGAGCAGTACTTC. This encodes CASSYWWTQRYEQYF.

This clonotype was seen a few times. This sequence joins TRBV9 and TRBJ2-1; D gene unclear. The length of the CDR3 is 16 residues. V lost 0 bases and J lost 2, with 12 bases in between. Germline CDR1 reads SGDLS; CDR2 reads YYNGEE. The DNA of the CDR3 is TGTGCCAGCAGCGTAGTCTTCACATCAACCTACAATGAGCAGTTCTTC. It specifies CASSVVFTSTYNEQFF.

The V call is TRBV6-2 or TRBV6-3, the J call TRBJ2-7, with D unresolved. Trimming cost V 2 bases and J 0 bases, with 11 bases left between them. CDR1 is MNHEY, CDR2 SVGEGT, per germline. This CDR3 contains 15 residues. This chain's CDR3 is CASSYRIDSSYEQYF. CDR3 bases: TGTGCCAGCAGTTACCGTATTGATAGCTCCTACGAGCAGTACTTC.

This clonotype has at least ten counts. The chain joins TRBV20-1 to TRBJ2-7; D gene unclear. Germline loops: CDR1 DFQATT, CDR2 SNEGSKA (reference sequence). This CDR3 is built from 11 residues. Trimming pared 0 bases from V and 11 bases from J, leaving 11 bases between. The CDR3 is CSARDIPIEYF. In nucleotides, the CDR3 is TGCAGTGCTAGAGATATACCTATCGAGTACTTC.

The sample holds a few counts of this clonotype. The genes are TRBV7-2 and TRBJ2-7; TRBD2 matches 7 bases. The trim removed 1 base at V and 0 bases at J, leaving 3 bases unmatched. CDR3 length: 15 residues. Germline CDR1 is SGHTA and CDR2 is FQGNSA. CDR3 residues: CASSLESSGSYEQYF. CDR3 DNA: TGTGCCAGCAGCTTAGAGTCTAGCGGCTCCTACGAGCAGTACTTC.

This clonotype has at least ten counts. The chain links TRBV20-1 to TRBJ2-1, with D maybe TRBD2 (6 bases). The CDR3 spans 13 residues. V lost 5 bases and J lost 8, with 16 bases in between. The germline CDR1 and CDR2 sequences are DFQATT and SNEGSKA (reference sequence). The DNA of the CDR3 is TGCAGTGCTCCTCCCGCGGGACGCGATGAGCAGTTCTTC. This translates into CSAPPAGRDEQFF.

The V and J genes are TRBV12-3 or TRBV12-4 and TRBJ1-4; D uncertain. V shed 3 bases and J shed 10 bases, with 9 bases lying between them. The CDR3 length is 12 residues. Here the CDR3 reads CASSFNGGKLFF. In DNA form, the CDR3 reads TGTGCCAGCAGTTTTAATGGCGGAAAACTGTTTTTT.

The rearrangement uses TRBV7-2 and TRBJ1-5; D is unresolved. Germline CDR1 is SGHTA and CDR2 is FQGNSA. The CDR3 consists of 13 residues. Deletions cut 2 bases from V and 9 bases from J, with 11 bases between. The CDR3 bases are TGTGCCAGCAGCTTACCCACCCTCGGGCCCCAGCATTTT. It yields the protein CASSLPTLGPQHF.

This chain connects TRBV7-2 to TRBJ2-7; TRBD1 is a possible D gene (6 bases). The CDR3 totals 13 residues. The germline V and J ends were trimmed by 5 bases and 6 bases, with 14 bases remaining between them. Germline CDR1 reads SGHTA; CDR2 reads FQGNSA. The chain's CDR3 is CASSPPYRAEQYF. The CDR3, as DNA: TGTGCCAGCAGCCCACCATACAGGGCCGAGCAGTACTTC. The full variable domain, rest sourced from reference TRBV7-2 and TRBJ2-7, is GAGVSQSPSNKVTEKGKDVELRCDPISGHTALYWYRQSLGQGLEFLIYFQGNSAPDKSGLPSDRFSAERTGGSVSTLTIQRTQQEDSAVYLCASSPPYRAEQYFGPGTRLTVT.

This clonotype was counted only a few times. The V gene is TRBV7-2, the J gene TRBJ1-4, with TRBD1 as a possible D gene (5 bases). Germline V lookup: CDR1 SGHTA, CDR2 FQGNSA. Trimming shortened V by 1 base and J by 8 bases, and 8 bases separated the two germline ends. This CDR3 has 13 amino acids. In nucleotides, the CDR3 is TGTGCCAGCAGCTTAGGGGGACTGGAAAAACTGTTTTTT. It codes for CASSLGGLEKLFF.

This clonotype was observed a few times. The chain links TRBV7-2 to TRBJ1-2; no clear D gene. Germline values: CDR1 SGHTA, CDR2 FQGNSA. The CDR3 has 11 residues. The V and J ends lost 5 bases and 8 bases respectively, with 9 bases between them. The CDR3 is CASSPGWGYTF. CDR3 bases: TGTGCCAGCAGCCCGGGATGGGGCTACACCTTC.

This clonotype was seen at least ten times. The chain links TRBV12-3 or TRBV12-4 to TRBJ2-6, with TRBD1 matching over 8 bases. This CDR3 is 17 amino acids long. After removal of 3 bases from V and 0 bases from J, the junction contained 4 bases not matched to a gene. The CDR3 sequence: CASSFQGANSGANVLTF. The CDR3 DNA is TGTGCCAGCAGTTTTCAGGGGGCTAACTCTGGGGCCAACGTCCTGACTTTC.

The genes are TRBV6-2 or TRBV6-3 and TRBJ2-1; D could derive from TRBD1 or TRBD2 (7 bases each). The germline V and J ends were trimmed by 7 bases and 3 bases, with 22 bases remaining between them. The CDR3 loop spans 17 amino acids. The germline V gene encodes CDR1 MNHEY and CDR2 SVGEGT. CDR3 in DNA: TGTGCCAGCACCACCCAGGGGGGGAGGGAGGGCTACAATGAGCAGTTCTTC. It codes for CASTTQGGREGYNEQFF.

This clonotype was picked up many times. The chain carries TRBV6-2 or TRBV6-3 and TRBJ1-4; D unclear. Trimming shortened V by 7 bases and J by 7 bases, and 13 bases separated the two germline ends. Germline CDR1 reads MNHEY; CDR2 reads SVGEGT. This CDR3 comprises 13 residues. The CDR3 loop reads CASNVGVGEKLFF. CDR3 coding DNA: TGTGCCAGCAACGTCGGCGTGGGTGAAAAACTGTTTTTT.

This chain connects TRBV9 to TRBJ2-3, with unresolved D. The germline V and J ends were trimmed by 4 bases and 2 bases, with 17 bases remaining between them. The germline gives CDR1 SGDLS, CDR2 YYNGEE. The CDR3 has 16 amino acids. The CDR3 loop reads CASSSPPSSPTDTQYF. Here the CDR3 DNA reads TGTGCCAGCAGCTCCCCCCCGAGCAGCCCCACAGATACGCAGTATTTT.

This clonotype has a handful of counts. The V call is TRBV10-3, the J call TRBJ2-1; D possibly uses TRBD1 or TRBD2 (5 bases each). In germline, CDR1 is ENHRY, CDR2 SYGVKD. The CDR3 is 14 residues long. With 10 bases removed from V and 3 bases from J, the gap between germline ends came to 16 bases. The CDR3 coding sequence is TGTGCCACGCTCCGGGACCCACTCTACAATGAGCAGTTCTTC. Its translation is CATLRDPLYNEQFF.

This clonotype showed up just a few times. CDR3 bases: TGCAGTGCCCCCCCCCACAACTCCTACGAGCAGTACTTC. Translated, it gives CSAPPHNSYEQYF. This sequence joins TRBV20-1 and TRBJ2-7; the D is unclear. The CDR3 spans 13 residues. Germline-derived CDR1 and CDR2 are DFQATT and SNEGSKA (reference sequence). The germline V and J ends were trimmed by 6 bases and 0 bases, with 12 bases remaining between them.

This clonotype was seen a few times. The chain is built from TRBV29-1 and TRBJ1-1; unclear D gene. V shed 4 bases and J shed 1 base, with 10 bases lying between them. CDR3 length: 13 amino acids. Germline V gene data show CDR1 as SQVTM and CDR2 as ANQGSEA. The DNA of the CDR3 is TGCAGCGTTGTTGGGCTACAGAACACTGAAGCTTTCTTT. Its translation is CSVVGLQNTEAFF. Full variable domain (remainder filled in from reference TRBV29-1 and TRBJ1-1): SAVISQKPSRDICQRGTSLTIQCQVDSQVTMMFWYRQQPGQSLTLIATANQGSEATYESGFVIDKFPISRPNLTFSTLTVSNMSPEDSSIYLCSVVGLQNTEAFFGQGTRLTVV.

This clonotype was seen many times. CDR3 loop: CASSLKASGSYEQYF. DNA for the CDR3: TGTGCCAGCAGCTTAAAAGCTAGCGGGAGCTACGAGCAGTACTTC. The gene calls are TRBV7-3 and TRBJ2-7, with 10 nucleotides matching TRBD2. Unmatched junction bases numbered 3, after V lost 1 base and J lost 3 bases. CDR3 length: 15 amino acids. Germline V gene sequence: CDR1 SGHTA, CDR2 FQGTGA.

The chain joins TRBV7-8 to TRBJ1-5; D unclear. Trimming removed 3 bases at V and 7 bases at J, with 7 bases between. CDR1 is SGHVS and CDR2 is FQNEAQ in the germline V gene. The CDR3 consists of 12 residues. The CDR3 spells CASSLLEQPQHF. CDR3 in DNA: TGTGCCAGCAGCTTGCTAGAGCAGCCCCAGCATTTT.

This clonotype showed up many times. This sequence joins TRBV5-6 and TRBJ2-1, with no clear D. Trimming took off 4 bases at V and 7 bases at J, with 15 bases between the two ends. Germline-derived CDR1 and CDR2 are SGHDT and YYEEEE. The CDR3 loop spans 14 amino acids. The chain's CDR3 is CASSPFGLGNEQFF. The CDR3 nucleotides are TGTGCCAGCAGCCCTTTTGGCTTAGGGAATGAGCAGTTCTTC.

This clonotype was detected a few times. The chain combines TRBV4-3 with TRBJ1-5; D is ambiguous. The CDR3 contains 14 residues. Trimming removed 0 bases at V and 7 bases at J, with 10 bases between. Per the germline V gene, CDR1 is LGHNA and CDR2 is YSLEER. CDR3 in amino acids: CASSQDEGWQPQHF. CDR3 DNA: TGCGCCAGCAGCCAAGACGAGGGTTGGCAGCCCCAGCATTTT.

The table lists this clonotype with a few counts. CDR3 sequence: CASAEFVGSTEAFF. The CDR3, as DNA: TGTGCCTCCGCGGAATTTGTGGGGAGCACTGAAGCTTTCTTT. This chain uses TRBV6-4 with TRBJ1-1; D unclear. V was trimmed by 11 bases and J by 4 bases, leaving 20 bases between them. The CDR3 consists of 14 residues. CDR1 and CDR2 (germline): MRHNA, SNTAGT.

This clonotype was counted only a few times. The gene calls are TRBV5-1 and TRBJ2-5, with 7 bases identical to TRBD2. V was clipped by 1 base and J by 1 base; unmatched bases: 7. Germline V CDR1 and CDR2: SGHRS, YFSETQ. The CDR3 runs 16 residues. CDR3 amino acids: CASSLFRGLSQETQYF. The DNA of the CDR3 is TGCGCCAGCAGCTTGTTTAGGGGACTATCCCAAGAGACCCAGTACTTC.

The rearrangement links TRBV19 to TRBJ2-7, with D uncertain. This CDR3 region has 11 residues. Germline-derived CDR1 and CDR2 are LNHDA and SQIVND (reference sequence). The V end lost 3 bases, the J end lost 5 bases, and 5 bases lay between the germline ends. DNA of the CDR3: TGTGCCAGTAGTATGTATAACGAGCAGTACTTC. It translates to CASSMYNEQYF.

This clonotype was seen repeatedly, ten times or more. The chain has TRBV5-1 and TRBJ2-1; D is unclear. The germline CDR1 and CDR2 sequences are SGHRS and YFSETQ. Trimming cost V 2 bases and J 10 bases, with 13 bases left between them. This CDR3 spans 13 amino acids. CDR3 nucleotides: TGCGCCAGCAGCTTACGGATGGTGGAAGAGCAGTTCTTC. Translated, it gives CASSLRMVEEQFF.

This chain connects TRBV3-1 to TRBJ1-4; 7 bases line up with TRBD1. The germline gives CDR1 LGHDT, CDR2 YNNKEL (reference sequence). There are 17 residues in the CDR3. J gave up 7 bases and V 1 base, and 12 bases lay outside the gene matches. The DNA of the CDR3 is TGTGCCAGCAGCCAAGCGGGACAGCCTACGAGGGTTGAAAAACTGTTTTTT. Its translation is CASSQAGQPTRVEKLFF.

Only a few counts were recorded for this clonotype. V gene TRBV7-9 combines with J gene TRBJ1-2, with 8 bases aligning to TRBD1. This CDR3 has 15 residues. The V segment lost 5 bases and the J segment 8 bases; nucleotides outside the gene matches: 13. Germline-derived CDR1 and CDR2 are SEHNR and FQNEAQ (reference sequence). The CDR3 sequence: CASSAVEQGALGYTF. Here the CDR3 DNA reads TGTGCCAGCAGCGCTGTTGAGCAGGGGGCTTTGGGCTACACCTTC.

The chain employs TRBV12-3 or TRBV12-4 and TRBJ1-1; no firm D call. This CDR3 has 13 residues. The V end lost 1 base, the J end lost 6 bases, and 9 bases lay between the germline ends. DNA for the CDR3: TGTGCCAGCAGTTTAGGGGTGCGGCCTGAAGCTTTCTTT. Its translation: CASSLGVRPEAFF.